This T cell receptor beta chain derives from a study of blood T cell repertoires in COVID-19. As for the study in general: T cells, B-cell-depleted T cells, or PBMCs supplied cDNA or gDNA.

Method: immunoSEQ multiplex PCR; TCRdb's copy keeps in-frame clones and lacks some. The sample records about 24,000 clones, about 70% being singletons. The germline gives CDR1 LNHDA, CDR2 SQIVND (reference sequence). The CDR3 contains 15 residues. Between the trimmed V and J ends, which lost 2 bases and 6 bases, there was a span of 14 bases. Sequenced material: peripheral blood. This TCR was recovered from a man aged 45-60 years with COVID-19, enrolled during active disease. V and J are TRBV19 and TRBJ1-5; perhaps TRBD1 as D (5 bases). CDR3 amino acids: CASSIKADQGQPQHF. The CDR3 coding sequence is TGTGCCAGTAGTATAAAGGCTGACCAGGGTCAGCCCCAGCATTTT.